A single sample gave rise to the 22 T cell receptor beta chains below, sequenced in a study of PD-1 blockade in classical Hodgkin lymphoma. Only in-frame clones appear in the TCRdb table, and some are missing; sequencing was by immunoSEQ multiplex PCR. This sample yields roughly 25,000 clones, of which roughly 78% are seen a single time; approximately 10% belongs to the top ten. Each and every patient relapsed after autologous stem cell transplantation, and patients got differing brentuximab vedotin exposure. The sequencing here drew on peripheral blood mononuclear cells (PBMCs), taken before the second cycle of nivolumab. All receptors come from a human donor with classical Hodgkin lymphoma.

This rearrangement joins TRBV6-4 to TRBJ2-2, with D possibly being TRBD1 (7 bases). Germline V lookup: CDR1 MRHNA, CDR2 SNTAGT. This CDR3 is 16 amino acids long. Between the trimmed V and J ends, which lost 6 bases and 5 bases, there was a span of 19 bases. The CDR3, as DNA: TGTGCCAGCAGCCCGGAGGGGGCCGGGGAAACCGGGGAGCTGTTTTTT. This sequence encodes CASSPEGAGETGELFF.

V gene TRBV11-2 combines with J gene TRBJ1-6, with 7 bases fitting TRBD1. Germline-derived CDR1 and CDR2 are SGHAT and FQNNGV. The CDR3 length is 15 residues. The V gene end was trimmed by 2 bases and the J gene end by 7 bases; junction bases not matched to a gene: 5. The CDR3 nucleotides are TGTGCCAGCAGCTTAAGGGGGCGACGGAATTCACCCCTCCACTTT. Its protein product is CASSLRGRRNSPLHF.

The chain links TRBV6-1 to TRBJ2-6; D ambiguous. CDR1 is MNHNS, CDR2 SASEGT, per germline. Trimming pared 2 bases from V and 0 bases from J, leaving 5 bases between. This CDR3 has 15 residues. CDR3 amino acids: CASSESDSGANVLTF. The CDR3 DNA follows: TGTGCCAGCAGTGAATCCGACTCTGGGGCCAACGTCCTGACTTTC.

J is TRBJ2-7 and V is TRBV28; D is tentatively TRBD1 or TRBD2 (5 bases each). This CDR3 comprises 13 residues. V shed 5 bases and J shed 7 bases, with 15 bases lying between them. The germline CDR1 and CDR2 sequences are MDHEN and SYDVKM. The CDR3 protein is CASSGVGVGEQYF. The DNA for the CDR3 is TGTGCCAGCAGTGGGGTGGGGGTCGGGGAGCAGTACTTC. Variable domain in full (rest from reference TRBV28 and TRBJ2-7): DVKVTQSSRYLVKRTGEKVFLECVQDMDHENMFWYRQDPGLGLRLIYFSYDVKMKEKGDIPEGYSVSREKKERFSLILESASTNQTSMYLCASSGVGVGEQYFGPGTRLTVT.

The V and J genes are TRBV4-1 and TRBJ1-1, with a tentative D call TRBD1 (5 bases). The germline V gene encodes CDR1 MGHRA and CDR2 YSYEKL. The ends were cut back, 1 base at V and 2 bases at J, with 11 bases in the middle. This CDR3 is 15 amino acids long. The CDR3 DNA sequence: TGCGCCAGCAGCCAAGGGAGGGACTTTAACACTGAAGCTTTCTTT. Translation gives CASSQGRDFNTEAFF.

The chain is built from TRBV9 and TRBJ1-1; 9 bases are shared with TRBD1. V was clipped by 1 base and J by 1 base; unmatched bases: 2. The V gene's germline CDR1 is SGDLS and CDR2 YYNGEE. The CDR3 length is 15 residues. CDR3 nucleotide sequence: TGTGCCAGCAGCGTACTGGACAGGGGGAACACTGAAGCTTTCTTT. Translated: CASSVLDRGNTEAFF.

This clone was detected a few times. The chain couples TRBV30 to TRBJ1-3; D remains ambiguous. The germline V and J ends were trimmed by 3 bases and 8 bases, with 8 bases remaining between them. The length of the CDR3 is 11 residues. The germline V gene has CDR1 GTSNPN and CDR2 SVGIG (reference sequence). CDR3 loop: CAWSPGDTIYF. In DNA, the CDR3 is TGTGCCTGGAGCCCTGGCGACACCATATATTTT.

This chain joins TRBV14 and TRBJ1-2; D possibly corresponds to TRBD1 (5 bases). CDR1 SGHDN and CDR2 FVKESK come from the germline V gene. CDR3 size: 14 residues. The V and J ends lost 4 bases and 4 bases respectively, with 13 bases between them. The CDR3 protein is CASSPLGRAYGYTF. CDR3 coding DNA: TGTGCCAGCAGCCCCCTGGGCAGGGCCTATGGCTACACCTTC.

CDR3 residues: CASSLSGPRTDTQYF. In DNA, the CDR3 is TGTGCCAGCAGCTTATCGGGGCCCCGCACAGATACGCAGTATTTT. The rearrangement uses TRBV7-2 and TRBJ2-3; tentatively, D is TRBD1 or TRBD2 (5 bases each). V was clipped by 2 bases and J by 1 base, with 10 bases between them. The CDR3 consists of 15 residues. From germline, CDR1 is SGHTA and CDR2 FQGNSA.

The chain joins TRBV4-2 to TRBJ1-1; D possibly corresponds to TRBD1 (6 bases). Trimming took 0 bases from V and 10 from J, leaving 15 bases between them. The CDR3 loop spans 14 amino acids. Germline lookup yields CDR1 LGHNA and CDR2 YNFKEQ. The CDR3 coding sequence is TGTGCCAGCAGCCAAGATTCCGCAGGGGAGGGAGCTTTCTTT. Translating it yields CASSQDSAGEGAFF.

V and J are TRBV7-9 and TRBJ2-3; no clear D gene. Germline V lookup: CDR1 SEHNR, CDR2 FQNEAQ (reference sequence). V lost 7 bases to trimming and J lost 5 bases, with 19 bases between them. The CDR3 spans 15 residues. CDR3 residues: CASIPRAILQDTQYF. The CDR3 bases are TGTGCCAGCATCCCAAGGGCTATCCTGCAAGATACGCAGTATTTT.

This clone was seen just once. V and J are TRBV4-3 and TRBJ2-7; 10 nucleotides match TRBD1. The CDR3 is made up of 18 amino acids. Germline CDR1 and CDR2: LGHNA and YSLEER. V lost 0 bases, J lost 0 bases, and 8 bases stayed unmatched. The DNA for the CDR3 is TGCGCCAGCAGCCAAGATTTGTCGAGGACAGGGGGCTCCTACGAGCAGTACTTC. This codes for CASSQDLSRTGGSYEQYF.

A word on this clone: Other DNA variants within this sample encode the same CDR3. The chain recombines TRBV28 with TRBJ1-1; the match to TRBD1 covers 9 bases. The CDR3 is made up of 14 amino acids. CDR1 MDHEN and CDR2 SYDVKM come from the germline V gene. The V segment lost 6 bases and the J segment 5 bases; nucleotides outside the gene matches: 7. The CDR3 loop reads CASSATGGLTEAFF. The CDR3 region has the DNA TGTGCCAGCAGCGCGACAGGGGGGCTTACTGAAGCTTTCTTT.

The chain has TRBV19 and TRBJ2-2; a weak D match, TRBD2 (6 bases). Germline V gene sequence: CDR1 LNHDA, CDR2 SQIVND (reference sequence). CDR3 length equals 14 residues. V lost 9 bases, J lost 5 bases, and 16 bases lay in between. CDR3 sequence (DNA): TGTGCCAGCGACGTCTCCAGCGGGACCGGGGAGCTGTTTTTT. Amino acids: CASDVSSGTGELFF.

This chain uses TRBV6-1 with TRBJ2-7; maybe TRBD1 (5 bases). Trimming took off 2 bases at V and 0 bases at J, with 11 bases between the two ends. This CDR3 is 15 amino acids long. Germline values: CDR1 MNHNS, CDR2 SASEGT. The CDR3: CASSERGKSSYEQYF. For the CDR3, the DNA is TGTGCCAGCAGTGAAAGGGGCAAGAGCTCCTACGAGCAGTACTTC.

The rearrangement links TRBV7-3 to TRBJ2-3; 7 nucleotides match TRBD1. The CDR3 sequence is 14 residues long. V lost 5 bases and J lost 1; bases outside the gene matches: 3. Germline CDR1 SGHTA, CDR2 FQGTGA. This CDR3 reads CASSPTGGTDTQYF. CDR3 nucleotide sequence: TGTGCCAGCAGCCCTACAGGGGGCACAGATACGCAGTATTTT.

V and J are TRBV6-6 and TRBJ2-2, with D possibly matching TRBD1 (6 bases). Germline V gene lookup returns CDR1 MNHNY and CDR2 SVGAGI (reference sequence). The CDR3 is made up of 13 amino acids. V lost 3 bases and J 6 bases, leaving 8 bases between the germline ends. The CDR3 DNA is TGTGCCAGCAGTTATAAGGGGGCCGGGGAGCTGTTTTTT. It translates to CASSYKGAGELFF.

This sequence joins TRBV19 and TRBJ2-4, with TRBD2 matching over 7 bases. The CDR3 extends over 14 amino acids. From germline, CDR1 is LNHDA and CDR2 SQIVND (reference sequence). The junction had 8 bases not matched to a gene; V was cut back by 3 bases and J by 9 bases. CDR3 in DNA: TGTGCCAGTAGTATCACCGGGACGGGGGGCATTCAGTACTTC. It is translated as CASSITGTGGIQYF.

The chain joins TRBV29-1 to TRBJ1-5; 7 nucleotides align to TRBD1. J gave up 0 bases and V 6 bases, and 5 bases lay outside the gene matches. The CDR3 contains 14 residues. Germline V lookup: CDR1 SQVTM, CDR2 ANQGSEA. CDR3: CSVVGTDSNQPQHF. CDR3 DNA sequence: TGCAGCGTCGTTGGGACAGATAGCAATCAGCCCCAGCATTTT.

The chain has TRBV28 and TRBJ2-1; D unclear. The CDR3 is 14 amino acids. The V gene's germline CDR1 is MDHEN and CDR2 SYDVKM. Trimming removed 3 bases from V and 12 bases from J, with 18 bases in between. This chain's CDR3 is CASSLRRPERGQFF. In DNA form, the CDR3 reads TGTGCCAGCAGTTTGCGCCGGCCAGAGAGAGGGCAGTTCTTC. Supplemented by reference TRBV28 and TRBJ2-1, the full variable domain reads DVKVTQSSRYLVKRTGEKVFLECVQDMDHENMFWYRQDPGLGLRLIYFSYDVKMKEKGDIPEGYSVSREKKERFSLILESASTNQTSMYLCASSLRRPERGQFFGPGTRLTVL.

V gene TRBV19 combines with J gene TRBJ1-1; no clear D gene. In germline, CDR1 is LNHDA, CDR2 SQIVND (reference sequence). There are 13 residues in the CDR3. The germline V and J ends were trimmed by 9 bases and 3 bases, with 14 bases remaining between them. The CDR3 DNA reads TGTGCCAGCAGCGGCTGGTCCGACACTGAAGCTTTCTTT. Translated: CASSGWSDTEAFF.

The V and J genes are TRBV4-3 and TRBJ2-2; D unclear. The CDR3 is 18 amino acids. Trimming removed 0 bases at V and 7 bases at J, with 21 bases between. The V gene's germline CDR1 is LGHNA and CDR2 YSLEER. The CDR3, as DNA: TGCGCCAGCAGCCAAGATCATGCAGCCGCCGTAAAGGACGGGGAGCTGTTTTTT. Amino acids: CASSQDHAAAVKDGELFF.